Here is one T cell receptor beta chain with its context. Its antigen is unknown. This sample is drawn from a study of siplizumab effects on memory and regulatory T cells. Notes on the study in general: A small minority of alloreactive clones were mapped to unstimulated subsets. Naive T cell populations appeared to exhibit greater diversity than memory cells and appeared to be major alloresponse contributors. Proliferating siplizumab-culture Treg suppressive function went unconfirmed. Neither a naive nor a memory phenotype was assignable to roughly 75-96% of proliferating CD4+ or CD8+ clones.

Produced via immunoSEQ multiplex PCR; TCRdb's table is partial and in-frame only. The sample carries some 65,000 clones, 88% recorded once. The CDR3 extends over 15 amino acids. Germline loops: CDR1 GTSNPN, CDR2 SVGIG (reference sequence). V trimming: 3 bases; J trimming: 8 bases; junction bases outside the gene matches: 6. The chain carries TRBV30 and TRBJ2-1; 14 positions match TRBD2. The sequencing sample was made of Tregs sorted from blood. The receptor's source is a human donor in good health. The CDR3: CAWRGLAGVYDEQFF. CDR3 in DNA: TGTGCCTGGAGGGGACTAGCGGGAGTTTATGATGAGCAGTTCTTC.